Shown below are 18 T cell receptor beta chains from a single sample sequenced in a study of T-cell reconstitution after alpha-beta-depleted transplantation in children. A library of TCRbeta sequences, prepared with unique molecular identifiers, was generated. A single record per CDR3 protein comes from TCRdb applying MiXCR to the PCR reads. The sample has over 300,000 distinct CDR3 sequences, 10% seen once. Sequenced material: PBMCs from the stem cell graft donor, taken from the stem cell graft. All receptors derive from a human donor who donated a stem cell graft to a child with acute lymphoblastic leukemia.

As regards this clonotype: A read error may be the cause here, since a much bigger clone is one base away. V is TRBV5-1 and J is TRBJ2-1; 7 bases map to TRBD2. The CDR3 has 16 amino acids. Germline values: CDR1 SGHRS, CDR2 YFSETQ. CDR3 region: CASAPGLRSSYNEHFF. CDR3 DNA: TGCGCCAGCGCTCCGGGACTAAGGAGCTCCTACAATGAGCATTTCTTC.

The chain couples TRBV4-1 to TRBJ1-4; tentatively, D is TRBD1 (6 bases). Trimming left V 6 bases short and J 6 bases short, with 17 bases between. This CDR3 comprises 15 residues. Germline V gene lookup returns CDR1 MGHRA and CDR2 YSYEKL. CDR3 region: CASSPGWGQDEKLFF. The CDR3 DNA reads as TGCGCCAGCAGTCCAGGATGGGGGCAGGATGAAAAACTGTTTTTT.

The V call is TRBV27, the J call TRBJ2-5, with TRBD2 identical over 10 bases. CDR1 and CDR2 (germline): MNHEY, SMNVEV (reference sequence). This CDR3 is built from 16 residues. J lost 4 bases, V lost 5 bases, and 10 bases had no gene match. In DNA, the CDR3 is TGTGCCAGCAGTGGCGCTAGCGGGAGAGTGGGAGAGACCCAGTACTTC. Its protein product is CASSGASGRVGETQYF.

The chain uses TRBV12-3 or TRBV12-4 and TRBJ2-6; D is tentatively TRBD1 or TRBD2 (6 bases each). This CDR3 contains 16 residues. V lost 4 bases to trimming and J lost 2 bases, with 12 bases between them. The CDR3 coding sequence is TGTGCCAGCAGTTGGGATGGGGGGCCTGGGGCCAACGTCCTGACTTTC. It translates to CASSWDGGPGANVLTF.

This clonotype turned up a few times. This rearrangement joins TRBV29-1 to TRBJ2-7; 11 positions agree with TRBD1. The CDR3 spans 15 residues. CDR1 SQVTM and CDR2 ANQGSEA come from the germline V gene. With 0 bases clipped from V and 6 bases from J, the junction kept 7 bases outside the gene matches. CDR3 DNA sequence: TGCAGCGTTGAAGATCAGAAGGGACAGGGGGTCGAGCAGTACTTC. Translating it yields CSVEDQKGQGVEQYF.

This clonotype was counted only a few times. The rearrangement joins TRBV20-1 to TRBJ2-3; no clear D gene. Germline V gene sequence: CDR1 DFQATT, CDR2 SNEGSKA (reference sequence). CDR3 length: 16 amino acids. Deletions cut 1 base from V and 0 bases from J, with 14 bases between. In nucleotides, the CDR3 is TGCAGTGCTAGAGGTGGACCGCGATTCAGCACAGATACGCAGTATTTT. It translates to CSARGGPRFSTDTQYF.

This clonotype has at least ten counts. The CDR3 sequence is CASSLASGSSYNEQFF. For the CDR3, the DNA is TGTGCCAGCAGCTTAGCAAGCGGGAGCTCCTACAATGAGCAGTTCTTC. The chain uses TRBV7-2 and TRBJ2-1; 8 nucleotides match TRBD2. CDR1 and CDR2 from the germline V gene are SGHTA and FQGNSA. CDR3 length: 16 amino acids. After removal of 0 bases from V and 0 bases from J, the junction contained 1 base not matched to a gene. The whole variable domain, filled in from reference TRBV7-2 and TRBJ2-1, reads GAGVSQSPSNKVTEKGKDVELRCDPISGHTALYWYRQSLGQGLEFLIYFQGNSAPDKSGLPSDRFSAERTGGSVSTLTIQRTQQEDSAVYLCASSLASGSSYNEQFFGPGTRLTVL.

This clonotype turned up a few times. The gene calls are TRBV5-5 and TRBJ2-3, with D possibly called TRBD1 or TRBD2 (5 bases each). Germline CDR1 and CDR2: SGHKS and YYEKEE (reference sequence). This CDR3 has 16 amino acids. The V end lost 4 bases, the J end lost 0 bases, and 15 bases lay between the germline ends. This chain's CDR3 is CASSGGPRSSTDTQYF. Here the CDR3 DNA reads TGTGCCAGCAGCGGGGGACCTCGCTCTAGCACAGATACGCAGTATTTT.

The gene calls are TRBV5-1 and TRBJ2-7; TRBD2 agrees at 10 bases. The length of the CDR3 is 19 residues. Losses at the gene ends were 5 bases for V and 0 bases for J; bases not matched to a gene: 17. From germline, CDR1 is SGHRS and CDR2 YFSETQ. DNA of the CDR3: TGCGCCAGCAGGGGGCTTGGGGGGACTAGCGCTACCAGCTCCTACGAGCAGTACTTC. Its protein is CASRGLGGTSATSSYEQYF.

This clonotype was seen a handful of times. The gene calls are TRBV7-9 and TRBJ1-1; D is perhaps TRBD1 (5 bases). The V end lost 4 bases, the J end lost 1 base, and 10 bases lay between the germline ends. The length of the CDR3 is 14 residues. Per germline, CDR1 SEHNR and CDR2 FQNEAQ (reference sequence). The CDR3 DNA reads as TGTGCCAGCAGCTCATTCAGGGAGAACACTGAAGCTTTCTTT. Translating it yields CASSSFRENTEAFF.

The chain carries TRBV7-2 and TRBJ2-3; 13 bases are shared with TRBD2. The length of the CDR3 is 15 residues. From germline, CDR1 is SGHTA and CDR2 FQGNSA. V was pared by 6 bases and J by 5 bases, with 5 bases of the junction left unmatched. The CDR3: CASRSGLAGVDTQYF. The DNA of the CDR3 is TGTGCCAGCAGATCCGGACTAGCGGGAGTAGATACGCAGTATTTT.

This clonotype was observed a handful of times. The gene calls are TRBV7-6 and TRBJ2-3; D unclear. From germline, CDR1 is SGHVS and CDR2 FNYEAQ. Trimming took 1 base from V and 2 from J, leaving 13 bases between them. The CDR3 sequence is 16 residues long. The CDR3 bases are TGTGCCAGCAGCTTAGACGTTCGGCTTTACACAGATACGCAGTATTTT. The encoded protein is CASSLDVRLYTDTQYF.

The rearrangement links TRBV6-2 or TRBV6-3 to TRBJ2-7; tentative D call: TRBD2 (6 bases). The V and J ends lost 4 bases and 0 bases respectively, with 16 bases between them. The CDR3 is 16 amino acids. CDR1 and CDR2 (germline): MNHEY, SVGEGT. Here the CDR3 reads CASSLQVAAPSYEQYF. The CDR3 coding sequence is TGTGCCAGCAGTTTACAGGTAGCGGCCCCCTCCTACGAGCAGTACTTC.

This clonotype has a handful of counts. CDR3 DNA sequence: TGTGCCAGCAGCCAAGATTCCGGGGTTGGGCGCACTGAAGCTTTCTTT. This gives the protein CASSQDSGVGRTEAFF. V and J are TRBV3-1 and TRBJ1-1; D ambiguous. The V end was cut by 0 bases, the J end by 4 bases, with 15 bases between. This CDR3 has 16 residues. From germline, CDR1 is LGHDT and CDR2 YNNKEL (reference sequence).

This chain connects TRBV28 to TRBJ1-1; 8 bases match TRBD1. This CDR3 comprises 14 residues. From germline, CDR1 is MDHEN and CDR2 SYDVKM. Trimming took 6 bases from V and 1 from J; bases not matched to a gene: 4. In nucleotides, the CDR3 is TGTGCCAGCAGCCGGGACAGGTGGAACACTGAAGCTTTCTTT. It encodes CASSRDRWNTEAFF.

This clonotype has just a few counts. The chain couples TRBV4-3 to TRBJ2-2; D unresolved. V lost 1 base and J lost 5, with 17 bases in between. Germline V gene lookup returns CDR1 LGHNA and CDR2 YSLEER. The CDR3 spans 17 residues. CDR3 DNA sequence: TGCGCCAGCAGCCAAGCCCCTCTCGGTCAGTCGACCGGGGAGCTGTTTTTT. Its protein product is CASSQAPLGQSTGELFF.

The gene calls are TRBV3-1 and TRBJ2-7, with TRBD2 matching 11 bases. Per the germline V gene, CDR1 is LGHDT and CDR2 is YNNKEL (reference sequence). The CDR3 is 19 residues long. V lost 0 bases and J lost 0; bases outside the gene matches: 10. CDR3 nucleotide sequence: TGTGCCAGCAGCCAAGATAGCGGGACTAGCGGTAGGAGCTCCTACGAGCAGTACTTC. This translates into CASSQDSGTSGRSSYEQYF.

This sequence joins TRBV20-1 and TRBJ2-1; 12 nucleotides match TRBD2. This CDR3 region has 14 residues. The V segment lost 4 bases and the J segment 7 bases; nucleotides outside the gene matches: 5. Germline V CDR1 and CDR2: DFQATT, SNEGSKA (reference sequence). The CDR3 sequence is CSATRTSGINEQFF. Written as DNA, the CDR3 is TGCAGTGCTACCCGGACTAGCGGGATTAATGAGCAGTTCTTC.